A single sample gave rise to the 28 T cell receptor beta chains below, sequenced in a study of shared clonotypes between healthy human individuals. Assay used: immunoSEQ multiplex PCR; TCRdb lists only in-frame clones, some missing. The sample records more than 2,000,000 clones, over 90% being singletons. The sample taken for sequencing was naive CD4+ T cells from PBMCs. Subset described: CD45RA+ positively selected. The receptors shown here come from a man between 18 and 29 years old in good health. Some clones in this sample may be carry-over from other donors' samples.

V is TRBV2 and J is TRBJ1-2; D is unclear. The CDR3 length is 14 residues. V lost 1 base to trimming and J lost 6 bases, with 12 bases between them. CDR1 is SNHLY and CDR2 is FYNNEI in the germline V gene. CDR3 sequence (DNA): TGTGCCAGCAGTGAAGTGTCACTTTTGAATGGCTACACCTTC. Its protein product is CASSEVSLLNGYTF.

The chain joins TRBV28 to TRBJ2-3, with TRBD2 matching over 9 bases. The CDR3 has 16 amino acids. The V gene's germline CDR1 is MDHEN and CDR2 SYDVKM. V lost 7 bases, J lost 3 bases, and 11 bases stayed unmatched. CDR3 bases: TGTGCCAGCAAACGGCTTAGCGGGAGAAGGACAGATACGCAGTATTTT. It translates to CASKRLSGRRTDTQYF.

Only one count was recorded for this clone. The chain employs TRBV25-1 and TRBJ2-2; D call uncertain. Trimming took off 8 bases at V and 1 base at J, with 8 bases between the two ends. CDR1 is MGHDK and CDR2 is SYGVNS in the germline V gene. The CDR3 loop spans 13 amino acids. CDR3 coding DNA: TGTGCCAGCGGTCACAGGAACACCGGGGAGCTGTTTTTT. The encoded protein is CASGHRNTGELFF.

This rearrangement joins TRBV7-3 to TRBJ1-4; 7 bases agree with TRBD1. The V and J ends lost 5 bases and 5 bases, in that order; junction bases with no gene match: 2. CDR1 SGHTA and CDR2 FQGTGA come from the germline V gene. The CDR3 totals 13 residues. DNA for the CDR3: TGTGCCAGCAGCAAGGGGGCGAATGAAAAACTGTTTTTT. It codes for CASSKGANEKLFF. Complete variable domain (other parts from reference TRBV7-3 and TRBJ1-4): GAGVSQTPSNKVTEKGKYVELRCDPISGHTALYWYRQSLGQGPEFLIYFQGTGAADDSGLPNDRFFAVRPEGSVSTLKIQRTERGDSAVYLCASSKGANEKLFFGSGTQLSVL.

V and J are TRBV5-6 and TRBJ2-1; TRBD1 agrees at 7 bases. Looked up from germline, CDR1 is SGHDT and CDR2 is YYEEEE. J gave up 5 bases and V 4 bases, and 12 bases lay outside the gene matches. This CDR3 is built from 16 residues. Here the CDR3 DNA reads TGTGCCAGCAGCAGATTTGTAGGGGGCCCCAACAATGAGCAGTTCTTC. This translates into CASSRFVGGPNNEQFF.

In the case of this clone: The identical CDR3 is also encoded by other nucleotide sequences in the sample. V and J are TRBV5-1 and TRBJ2-3, with 10 bases that match TRBD2. Germline CDR1 SGHRS, CDR2 YFSETQ. V was clipped by 0 bases and J by 4 bases; unmatched bases: 5. The CDR3 totals 16 residues. CDR3: CASSLAALAGADTQYF. CDR3 sequence (DNA): TGCGCCAGCAGCTTGGCCGCCCTAGCGGGAGCAGATACGCAGTATTTT.

J is TRBJ2-2 and V is TRBV7-2; TRBD2 aligns across 10 bases. Germline V lookup: CDR1 SGHTA, CDR2 FQGNSA. This CDR3 contains 18 residues. Losses at the gene ends were 5 bases for V and 4 bases for J; bases not matched to a gene: 13. The CDR3 nucleotides are TGTGCCAGCAGCCCATGGGCTAGCGGGAGACGAGTCACCGGGGAGCTGTTTTTT. Translated: CASSPWASGRRVTGELFF. Based on the CDR3 plus reference TRBV7-2 and TRBJ2-2, the full variable domain is GAGVSQSPSNKVTEKGKDVELRCDPISGHTALYWYRQSLGQGLEFLIYFQGNSAPDKSGLPSDRFSAERTGGSVSTLTIQRTQQEDSAVYLCASSPWASGRRVTGELFFGEGSRLTVL.

The V call is TRBV5-6, the J call TRBJ2-1, with D perhaps TRBD1 or TRBD2 (5 bases each). This CDR3 is 16 amino acids long. Trimming took 5 bases from V and 5 from J, leaving 20 bases between them. CDR1 and CDR2 from the germline V gene are SGHDT and YYEEEE. CDR3 protein: CASREDGGGRDNEQFF. The CDR3 DNA reads as TGTGCCAGCAGGGAGGATGGGGGTGGTCGAGACAATGAGCAGTTCTTC. The full variable domain, in which reference TRBV5-6 and TRBJ2-1 provide the parts outside the CDR3, is DAGVTQSPTHLIKTRGQQVTLRCSPKSGHDTVSWYQQALGQGPQFIFQYYEEEERQRGNFPDRFSGHQFPNYSSELNVNALLLGDSALYLCASREDGGGRDNEQFFGPGTRLTVL.

Here the CDR3 reads CSVDYRQGVEAFF. The CDR3 DNA reads TGCAGCGTTGATTATCGACAGGGGGTCGAGGCTTTCTTT. This rearrangement joins TRBV29-1 to TRBJ1-1, with 9 nucleotides matching TRBD1. CDR1 is SQVTM, CDR2 ANQGSEA, per germline. V shed 3 bases and J 11 bases; nucleotides not matched to a gene: 10. The CDR3 contains 13 residues.

This chain connects TRBV6-4 to TRBJ2-2, with unresolved D. The CDR3 loop spans 16 amino acids. V dropped 4 bases and J dropped 0 bases, with 12 bases sitting between them. Germline lookup yields CDR1 MRHNA and CDR2 SNTAGT. CDR3 region: CASSANVKANTGELFF. The CDR3 DNA sequence: TGTGCCAGCAGTGCTAACGTAAAAGCGAACACCGGGGAGCTGTTTTTT.

About this clone itself: Other DNA sequences within the sample encode an identical CDR3. The chain couples TRBV2 to TRBJ2-7, with 7 nucleotides matching TRBD1. Germline values: CDR1 SNHLY, CDR2 FYNNEI. CDR3 size: 12 residues. Trimming took 4 bases from V and 3 from J; bases not matched to a gene: 0. The DNA for the CDR3 is TGTGCCAGCAGTGGACAGGGCTACGAGCAGTACTTC. It yields the protein CASSGQGYEQYF.

The V gene is TRBV18, the J gene TRBJ2-1, with unresolved D. Germline CDR1 reads KGHSH; CDR2 reads LQKENI. Trimming removed 0 bases at V and 6 bases at J, with 3 bases between. The CDR3 runs to 12 residues. Written as DNA, the CDR3 is TGTGCCAGCTCACCACCTCTCAATGAGCAGTTCTTC. This sequence encodes CASSPPLNEQFF.

The chain carries TRBV7-9 and TRBJ2-1; possibly TRBD2 for D (5 bases). This CDR3 has 14 amino acids. Germline values: CDR1 SEHNR, CDR2 FQNEAQ (reference sequence). The V end lost 4 bases, the J end lost 5 bases, and 12 bases lay between the germline ends. The CDR3 sequence is CASSSRARDNEQFF. The CDR3 coding sequence is TGTGCCAGCAGCTCGAGGGCTAGGGACAATGAGCAGTTCTTC.

The genes are TRBV11-3 and TRBJ1-1; 7 bases align to TRBD1. Germline trimming cut 3 bases from V and 7 bases from J; bases unmatched to any gene: 5. CDR3 length equals 13 residues. CDR1 and CDR2 (germline): SGHNT, YENEEA. The DNA of the CDR3 is TGTGCCAGCAGCTTTGGACAGGAGTATGAAGCTTTCTTT. Protein sequence: CASSFGQEYEAFF.

About this clone: Within the sample, other DNA sequences also encode this same CDR3. V and J are TRBV5-1 and TRBJ2-3; 10 bases line up with TRBD2. The ends lost 0 bases at V and 2 bases at J; junction bases unmatched: 3. The germline CDR1 and CDR2 sequences are SGHRS and YFSETQ. The length of the CDR3 is 16 residues. For the CDR3, the DNA is TGCGCCAGCAGCTTGGGCCTAGCGGGGGCCACAGATACGCAGTATTTT. This codes for CASSLGLAGATDTQYF.

The chain uses TRBV10-3 and TRBJ1-4; D perhaps matches TRBD1 (5 bases). V was clipped by 8 bases and J by 0 bases, with 10 bases between them. In germline, CDR1 is ENHRY, CDR2 SYGVKD. This CDR3 has 14 residues. CDR3 in DNA: TGTGCCATCGGCCGGGACGCAACTAATGAAAAACTGTTTTTT. Protein sequence: CAIGRDATNEKLFF.

The chain combines TRBV4-2 with TRBJ1-2; no definite D call. This CDR3 contains 14 residues. Germline V gene data show CDR1 as LGHNA and CDR2 as YNFKEQ. Trimming cost V 0 bases and J 2 bases, with 7 bases left between them. CDR3 residues: CASSQDDTNYGYTF. Here the CDR3 DNA reads TGTGCCAGCAGCCAAGACGACACCAACTATGGCTACACCTTC.

The chain links TRBV15 to TRBJ1-1, with TRBD1 identical over 9 bases. Germline V gene lookup returns CDR1 LNHNV and CDR2 YYDKDF (reference sequence). The CDR3 runs 14 residues. Trimming took 6 bases from V and 4 from J; bases not matched to a gene: 6. The CDR3 nucleotides are TGTGCCACCAGACGAAGACAGGGGGTCACTGAAGCTTTCTTT. It codes for CATRRRQGVTEAFF.

V and J are TRBV5-4 and TRBJ1-4; D is ambiguous. With 0 bases removed from V and 7 bases from J, the gap between germline ends came to 13 bases. Germline CDR1 and CDR2: SGHNT and YYREEE (reference sequence). The CDR3 sequence is 15 residues long. CDR3 in amino acids: CASSLGAGKIEKLFF. The CDR3 DNA sequence: TGTGCCAGCAGCTTGGGGGCCGGGAAGATTGAAAAACTGTTTTTT.

The rearrangement uses TRBV28 and TRBJ1-2; D is uncertain. Germline CDR1 MDHEN, CDR2 SYDVKM. V was pared by 7 bases and J by 8 bases, with 11 bases between. CDR3 length: 11 residues. CDR3 DNA sequence: TGTGCCAGCAAGGAGGGCGGAGGCTACACCTTC. Translating gives CASKEGGGYTF.

This sequence joins TRBV5-8 and TRBJ1-1; unclear D gene. The CDR3 is 12 residues long. Germline V lookup: CDR1 SGHTS, CDR2 YDEGEE. V was cut by 1 base and J by 6 bases, with 7 bases left in between. CDR3 sequence: CASSLWQSEAFF. The CDR3 bases are TGTGCCAGCAGCTTGTGGCAGTCTGAAGCTTTCTTT. The complete variable domain, with remaining parts taken from reference TRBV5-8 and TRBJ1-1, reads EAGVTQSPTHLIKTRGQQATLRCSPISGHTSVYWYQQALGLGLQFLLWYDEGEERNRGNFPPRFSGRQFPNYSSELNVNALELEDSALYLCASSLWQSEAFFGQGTRLTVV.

The chain links TRBV6-5 to TRBJ1-2; D uncertain. V lost 5 bases to trimming and J lost 4 bases, with 17 bases between them. Germline CDR1 MNHEY, CDR2 SVGAGI. The CDR3 consists of 15 residues. CDR3 sequence (DNA): TGTGCCAGCAGTCTTGACCGGTACTCCGGCTATGGCTACACCTTC. This encodes CASSLDRYSGYGYTF.

The chain joins TRBV4-3 to TRBJ2-3; 10 bases fit TRBD2. The CDR3 has 17 residues. The J segment lost 0 bases and the V segment lost 0 bases, leaving 3 bases of the junction unmatched. CDR1 and CDR2 from the germline V gene are LGHNA and YSLEER. This CDR3 is CASSQERTSGSTDTQYF. The DNA of the CDR3 is TGCGCCAGCAGCCAAGAAAGGACTAGCGGTAGCACAGATACGCAGTATTTT.

The chain joins TRBV7-2 to TRBJ2-3; D perhaps matches TRBD2 (7 bases). The CDR3 runs to 14 residues. Trimming removed 3 bases at V and 6 bases at J, with 13 bases between. CDR1 is SGHTA and CDR2 is FQGNSA in the germline V gene. The CDR3, as DNA: TGTGCCAGCAGCTTGTTGGGGGGGCACGATACGCAGTATTTT. Protein sequence: CASSLLGGHDTQYF.

As to this clone: Other DNA sequences from this sample encode an identical CDR3 as well. The rearrangement uses TRBV11-2 and TRBJ1-1; 8 bases map to TRBD1. The CDR3 runs to 15 residues. The ends lost 5 bases at V and 1 base at J; junction bases unmatched: 6. From germline, CDR1 is SGHAT and CDR2 FQNNGV. CDR3 sequence (DNA): TGTGCCAGCAGCCCCAGAGGACAGGGGAACACTGAAGCTTTCTTT. Its translation: CASSPRGQGNTEAFF.

The chain employs TRBV4-2 and TRBJ2-5; D perhaps matches TRBD1 (5 bases). CDR3 length: 15 residues. V was clipped by 1 base and J by 5 bases, with 14 bases between them. Germline assignment: CDR1 LGHNA and CDR2 YNFKEQ. The CDR3 here is CASSQVGEKGETQYF. As DNA, the CDR3 is TGTGCCAGCAGCCAAGTTGGTGAGAAGGGGGAGACCCAGTACTTC.

The chain uses TRBV9 and TRBJ2-7; 7 bases are shared with TRBD2. Trimming removed 5 bases from V and 2 bases from J; junction bases left unmatched: 13. CDR3 length: 16 residues. The germline gives CDR1 SGDLS, CDR2 YYNGEE. Written as DNA, the CDR3 is TGTGCCAGCAGTGAAGGCAGCGGGAAATCTGCCTACGAGCAGTACTTC. It specifies CASSEGSGKSAYEQYF.

As to this clone: This sample also contains other DNA sequences that code for the same CDR3. The chain is built from TRBV28 and TRBJ1-2; D may be TRBD1 (6 bases). The CDR3 has 13 amino acids. Per the germline V gene, CDR1 is MDHEN and CDR2 is SYDVKM. Trimming cost V 6 bases and J 2 bases, with 10 bases left between them. CDR3 amino acids: CASSRDRNYGYTF. For the CDR3, the DNA is TGTGCCAGCAGCCGCGACAGGAACTATGGCTACACCTTC.